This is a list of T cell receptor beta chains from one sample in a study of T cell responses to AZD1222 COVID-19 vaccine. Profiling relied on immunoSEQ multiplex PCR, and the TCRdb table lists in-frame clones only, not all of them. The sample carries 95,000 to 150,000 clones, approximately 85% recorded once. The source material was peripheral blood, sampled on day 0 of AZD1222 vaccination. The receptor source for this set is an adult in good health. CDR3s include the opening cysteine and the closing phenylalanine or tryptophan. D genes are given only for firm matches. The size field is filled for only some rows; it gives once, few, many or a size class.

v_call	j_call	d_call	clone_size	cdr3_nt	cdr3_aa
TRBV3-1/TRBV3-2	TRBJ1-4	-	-	TGTGCCAGCAGCCCCCGTCGGGCAGGAAGGGACGAAAAACTGTTTTTT	CASSPRRAGRDEKLFF
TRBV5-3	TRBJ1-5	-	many	TGTGCCAGAAGCTTTCGGGACATACGACTACTTTGGGGTCAGCCCCAGCATTTT	CARSFRDIRLLWGQPQHF
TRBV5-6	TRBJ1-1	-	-	TGTGCCAGCAGCTTGGGGTGGTTCACTGAAGCTTTCTTT	CASSLGWFTEAFF
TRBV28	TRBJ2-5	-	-	TGTGCCAGCAGTTCGTACCAAGAGACCCAGTACTTC	CASSSYQETQYF
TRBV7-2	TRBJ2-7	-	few	TGTGCCAGCAGCGCTTCTATAGGGGGATCCTACGAGCAGTACTTC	CASSASIGGSYEQYF
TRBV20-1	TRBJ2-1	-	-	TGCAGTGCTCGCCGGGGTAATGAGCAGTTCTTC	CSARRGNEQFF
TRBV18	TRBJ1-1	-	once	TGTGCCAGCTCCCCAGGACATCAGGCGAGAGCTTTCTTT	CASSPGHQARAFF
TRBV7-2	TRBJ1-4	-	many	TGTGCCAGCAGCTTGCGGCAGGGGAGCGAAAAACTGTTTTTT	CASSLRQGSEKLFF
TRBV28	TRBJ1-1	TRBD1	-	TGTGCCAGTCGACAGGGGAGCACTGAAGCTTTCTTT	CASRQGSTEAFF
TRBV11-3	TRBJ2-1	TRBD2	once	TGTGCCAGCAGCCCGCGAAGAGGGACTAGCGGAAAAGTGAATGAGCAGTTCTTC	CASSPRRGTSGKVNEQFF
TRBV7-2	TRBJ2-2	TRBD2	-	TGTGCCAGCAGCCTTGGACTAGCCCCCGGGGAGCTGTTTTTT	CASSLGLAPGELFF
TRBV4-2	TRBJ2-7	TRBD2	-	TGTGCCAGCTCTCCCGGGGGGTCCCTTTCATACGAGCAGTACTTC	CASSPGGSLSYEQYF
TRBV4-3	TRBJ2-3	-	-	TGCGCCAGCAGCTTTTCGCTAGCAGATACGCAGTATTTT	CASSFSLADTQYF
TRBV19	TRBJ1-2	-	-	TGTGCCAGTAGTATAGGGGTTATTGGTCGAGGCTACACCTTC	CASSIGVIGRGYTF
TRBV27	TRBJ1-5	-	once	TGTGCCAGCAGCCTCTCGAGTGGTAGCAATCAGCCCCAGCATTTT	CASSLSSGSNQPQHF
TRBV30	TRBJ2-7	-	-	TGTGCCTGGAGTGCTACCTACGAGCAGTACTTC	CAWSATYEQYF
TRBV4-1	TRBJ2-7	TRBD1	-	TGCGCCAGCAGCCAACGACGGGACAGCCAGTTCTACGAGCAGTACTTC	CASSQRRDSQFYEQYF
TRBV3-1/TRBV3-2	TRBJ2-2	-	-	TGTGCCAGCAGCGCCCGGATAGCCGGGGAGCTGTTTTTT	CASSARIAGELFF
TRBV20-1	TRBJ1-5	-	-	TGCAGTGCTAGTATACAGGCGCTTCGCAATCAGCCCCAGCATTTT	CSASIQALRNQPQHF
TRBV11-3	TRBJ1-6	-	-	TGTGCCAGCAGCTCCCTAGCCCCCTGGAATCCTGATCCCCCACCCCTCCACTTT	CASSSLAPWNPDPPPLHF
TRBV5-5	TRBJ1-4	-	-	TGTGCCAGCAGCTTGGTTGGGCCGAAGAATGAAAAACTGTTTTTT	CASSLVGPKNEKLFF
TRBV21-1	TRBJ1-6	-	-	TGTGCCAGCAGCAAAGAGAGGGGCGCCGTTCCACCCCTCCACTTT	CASSKERGAVPPLHF
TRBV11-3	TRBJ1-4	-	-	TGTGCCAGCAGTCTGTTTCCGGGATCTGGTAATGAAAAACTGTTTTTT	CASSLFPGSGNEKLFF
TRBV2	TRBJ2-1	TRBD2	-	TGTGCCAGCAGTGTAGCGGGGGACACAAGTGAGCAGTTCTTC	CASSVAGDTSEQFF
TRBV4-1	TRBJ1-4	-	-	TGCGCCAGCAGCCAAGCCCGACAGTTCCGGCGGGGTAATGAAAAACTGTTTTTT	CASSQARQFRRGNEKLFF
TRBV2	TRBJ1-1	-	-	TGTGCCAGCAGGGGAGACAGTCAAAACACTGAAGCTTTCTTT	CASRGDSQNTEAFF
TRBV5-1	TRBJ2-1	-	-	TGCGCCAGCAGCTTGGAGGACCCCTCCTACAATGAGCAGTTCTTC	CASSLEDPSYNEQFF
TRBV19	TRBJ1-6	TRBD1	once	TGTGCCAGTAGGACCGGGGACAGGGCCTCACCCCTCCACTTT	CASRTGDRASPLHF
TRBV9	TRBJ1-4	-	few	TGTGCCAGCAGCGTGGGGCGGCGAGGGGAAAAACTGTTTTTT	CASSVGRRGEKLFF
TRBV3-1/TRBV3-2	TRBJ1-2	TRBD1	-	TGTGCCAGCAGCCGCACGAGGACAGGGAGTTTTAGTGGCTACACCTTC	CASSRTRTGSFSGYTF
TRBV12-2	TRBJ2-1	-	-	TGTGCAAGGGCAACAGGGGCCACCAATGAGCAGTTCTTC	CARATGATNEQFF
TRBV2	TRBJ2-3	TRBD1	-	TGTGCCAGCAGTCCCTGGGACAGCCGCACAGATACGCAGTATTTT	CASSPWDSRTDTQYF
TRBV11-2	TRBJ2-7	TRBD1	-	TGTGCCAGCAGCTTATCGATCGGGACAGGGGGCTTCTACTCCTACGAGCAGTACTTC	CASSLSIGTGGFYSYEQYF
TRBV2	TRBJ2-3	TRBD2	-	TGTGCCAGCAGTGAAGGTAGCGGGGGGGGGACAGATACGCAGTATTTT	CASSEGSGGGTDTQYF
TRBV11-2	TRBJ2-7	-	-	TGTGCCAGCAGGTACAGGAGAGAGGGGTCTCCCTACGAGCAGTACTTC	CASRYRREGSPYEQYF
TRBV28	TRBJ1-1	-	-	TGTGCCAGCAGTTCCGTTAACACTGAAGCTTTCTTT	CASSSVNTEAFF
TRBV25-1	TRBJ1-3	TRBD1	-	TGTGCCAGCAGTCCTTTACCGGGACAGCACTACTCTGGAAACACCATATATTTT	CASSPLPGQHYSGNTIYF
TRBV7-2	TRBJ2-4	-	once	TGTGCCAGCAGCTTAGGAGGCCAGGGTGGCATTCAGTACTTC	CASSLGGQGGIQYF
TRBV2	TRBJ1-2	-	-	TGTGCCAGCAGGGAGTTTGAGTCGTACTATGGCTACACCTTC	CASREFESYYGYTF
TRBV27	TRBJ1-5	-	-	TGTGCCAGCAGTTTAATAGGCAATCAGCCCCAGCATTTT	CASSLIGNQPQHF
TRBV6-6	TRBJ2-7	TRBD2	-	TGTGCCAGCAGTTACCCGACGGGGGGCGAGCAGTACTTC	CASSYPTGGEQYF
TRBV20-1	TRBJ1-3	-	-	TGCAGTGCTAGTGAGTGGGATAGCTCTGGAAACACCATATATTTT	CSASEWDSSGNTIYF
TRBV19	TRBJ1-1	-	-	TGTGCCAGTAGTATCAGGCTCATGAACACTGAAGCTTTCTTT	CASSIRLMNTEAFF
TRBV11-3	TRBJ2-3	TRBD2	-	TGTGCCAGCAGCTTAGTTCGGGGGGGGACAGATACGCAGTATTTT	CASSLVRGGTDTQYF
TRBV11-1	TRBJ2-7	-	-	TGTGCCAGCAGCCTTCGGAGACAGTTGAACTACGAGCAGTACTTC	CASSLRRQLNYEQYF
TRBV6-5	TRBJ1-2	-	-	TGTGCCAGCAGTTATAAGTCCGGGGGTAACTATGGCTACACCTTC	CASSYKSGGNYGYTF
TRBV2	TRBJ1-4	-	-	TGTGCCAGCGGGTCTCTTGGTGAAAAACTGTTTTTT	CASGSLGEKLFF
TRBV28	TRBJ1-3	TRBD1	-	TGTGCCAGCAGTTTTTACCTTTTGGGGAGCTCATACAGGGGGAACGCCTCTGGAAACACCATATATTTT	CASSFYLLGSSYRGNASGNTIYF
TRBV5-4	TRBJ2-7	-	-	TGTGCCAGCAGCTCCACTCCTAGCTCCTACGAGCAGTACTTC	CASSSTPSSYEQYF
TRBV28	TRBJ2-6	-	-	TGTGCCAGCAGTTCCCGGGACACCTCAAAGAAGGGATCTGGGGCCAACGTCCTGACTTTC	CASSSRDTSKKGSGANVLTF
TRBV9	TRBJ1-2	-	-	TGTGCCAGCAGCGTAGGGGAACTCTATGGCTACACCTTC	CASSVGELYGYTF
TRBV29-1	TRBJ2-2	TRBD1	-	TGCAGCGTTCAAACCGGGACAGGGGGCTTGTCCGGGGAGCTGTTTTTT	CSVQTGTGGLSGELFF
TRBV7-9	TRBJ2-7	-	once	TGTGCCAGCAGCTTGATCAATAGCGAGCAGTACTTC	CASSLINSEQYF
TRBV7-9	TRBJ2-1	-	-	TGTGCCAGCAGCTTAGTGACCGGGGGCGGGGGCAATGAGCAGTTCTTC	CASSLVTGGGGNEQFF
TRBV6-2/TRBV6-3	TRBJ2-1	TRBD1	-	TGTGCCAGCAGTAAGACAGGGGAGGTGGATGAGCAGTTCTTC	CASSKTGEVDEQFF
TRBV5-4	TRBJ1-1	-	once	TGTGCCAGCAGCTCCAGGGATTATAACACTGAAGCTTTCTTT	CASSSRDYNTEAFF
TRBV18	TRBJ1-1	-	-	TGTGCCAGCTCACCACCGACCGGCATGAACACTGAAGCTTTCTTT	CASSPPTGMNTEAFF
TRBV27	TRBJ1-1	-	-	TGTGCCAGCAGTTTAGCGGGGCCGGGTGAAGCTTTCTTT	CASSLAGPGEAFF
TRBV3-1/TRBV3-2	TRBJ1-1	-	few	TGTGCCAGCAGCCCTTACCAGGGTGGGAACACTGAAGCTTTCTTT	CASSPYQGGNTEAFF
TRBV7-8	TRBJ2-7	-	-	TGTGCCAGCAGCATCCGACACGAGGCATCCTACGAGCAGTACTTC	CASSIRHEASYEQYF